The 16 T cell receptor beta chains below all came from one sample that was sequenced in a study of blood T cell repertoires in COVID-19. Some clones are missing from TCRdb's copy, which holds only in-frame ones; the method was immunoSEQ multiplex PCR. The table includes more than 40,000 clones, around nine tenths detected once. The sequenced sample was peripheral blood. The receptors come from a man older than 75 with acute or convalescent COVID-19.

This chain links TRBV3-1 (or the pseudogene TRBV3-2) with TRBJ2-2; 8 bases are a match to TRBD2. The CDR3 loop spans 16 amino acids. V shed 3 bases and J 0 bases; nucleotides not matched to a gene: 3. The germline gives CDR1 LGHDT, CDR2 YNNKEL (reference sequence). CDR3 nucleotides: TGTGCCAGCAGCCATATTAGCGGGACGAACACCGGGGAGCTGTTTTTT. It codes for CASSHISGTNTGELFF.

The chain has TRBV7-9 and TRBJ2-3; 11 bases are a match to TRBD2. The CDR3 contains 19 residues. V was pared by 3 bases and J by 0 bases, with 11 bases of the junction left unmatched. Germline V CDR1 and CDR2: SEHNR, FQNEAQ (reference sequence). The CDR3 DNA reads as TGTGCCAGCAGCTTTCTTTACAGACTAGCGGGGACTAGCACAGATACGCAGTATTTT. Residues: CASSFLYRLAGTSTDTQYF.

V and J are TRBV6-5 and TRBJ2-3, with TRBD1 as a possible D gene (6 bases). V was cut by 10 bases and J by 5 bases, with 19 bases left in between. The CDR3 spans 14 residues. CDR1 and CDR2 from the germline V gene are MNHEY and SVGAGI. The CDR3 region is CATKPRTGIDTQYF. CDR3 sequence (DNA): TGTGCCACCAAACCTCGAACAGGGATAGATACGCAGTATTTT.

CDR3 sequence (DNA): TGTGCCAGCAGTGAAGCGCGTCCGTACGAGCAGTACTTC. This sequence encodes CASSEARPYEQYF. The chain combines TRBV6-1 with TRBJ2-7; D unclear. Per the germline V gene, CDR1 is MNHNS and CDR2 is SASEGT. Trimming took 0 bases from V and 4 from J, leaving 7 bases between them. The CDR3 is made up of 13 amino acids.

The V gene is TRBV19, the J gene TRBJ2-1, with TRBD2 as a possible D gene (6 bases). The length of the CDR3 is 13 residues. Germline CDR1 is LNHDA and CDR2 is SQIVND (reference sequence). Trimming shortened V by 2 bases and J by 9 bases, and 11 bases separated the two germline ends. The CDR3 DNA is TGTGCCAGTAGTATAACTAGCACTTCTGAGCAGTTCTTC. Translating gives CASSITSTSEQFF. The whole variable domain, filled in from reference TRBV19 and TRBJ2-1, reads DGGITQSPKYLFRKEGQNVTLSCEQNLNHDAMYWYRQDPGQGLRLIYYSQIVNDFQKGDIAEGYSVSREKKESFPLTVTSAQKNPTAFYLCASSITSTSEQFFGPGTRLTVL.

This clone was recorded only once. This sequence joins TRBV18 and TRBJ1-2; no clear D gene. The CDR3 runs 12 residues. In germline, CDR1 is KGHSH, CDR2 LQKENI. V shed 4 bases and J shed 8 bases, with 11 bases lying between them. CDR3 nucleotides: TGTGCCAGCTCACAAAGTGCGGGAGGCTACACCTTC. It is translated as CASSQSAGGYTF. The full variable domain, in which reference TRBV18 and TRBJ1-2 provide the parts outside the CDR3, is NAGVMQNPRHLVRRRGQEARLRCSPMKGHSHVYWYRQLPEEGLKFMVYLQKENIIDESGMPKERFSAEFPKEGPSILRIQQVVRGDSAAYFCASSQSAGGYTFGSGTRLTVV.

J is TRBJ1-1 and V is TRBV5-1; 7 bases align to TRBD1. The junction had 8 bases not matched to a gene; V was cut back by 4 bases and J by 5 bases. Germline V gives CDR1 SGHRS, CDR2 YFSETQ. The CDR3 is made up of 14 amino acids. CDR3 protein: CASSAGQERTEAFF. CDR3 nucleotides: TGCGCCAGCAGCGCCGGACAGGAGAGGACTGAAGCTTTCTTT. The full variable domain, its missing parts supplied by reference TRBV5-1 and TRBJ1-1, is KAGVTQTPRYLIKTRGQQVTLSCSPISGHRSVSWYQQTPGQGLQFLFEYFSETQRNKGNFPGRFSGRQFSNSRSEMNVSTLELGDSALYLCASSAGQERTEAFFGQGTRLTVV.

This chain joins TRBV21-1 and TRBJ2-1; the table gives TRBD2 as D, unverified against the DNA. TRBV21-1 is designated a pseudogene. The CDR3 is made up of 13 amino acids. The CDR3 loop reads CASISIGGDEQFF. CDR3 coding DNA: TGTGCCAGCATCTCGATAGGGGGGGATGAGCAGTTCTTC.

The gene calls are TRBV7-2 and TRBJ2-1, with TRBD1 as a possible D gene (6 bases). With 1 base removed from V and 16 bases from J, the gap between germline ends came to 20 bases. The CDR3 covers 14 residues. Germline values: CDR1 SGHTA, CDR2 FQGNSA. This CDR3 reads CASSLGGRTSGLFF. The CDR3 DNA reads TGTGCCAGCAGCTTAGGGGGGCGCACTTCGGGTCTCTTCTTC. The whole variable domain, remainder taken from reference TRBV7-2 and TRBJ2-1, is GAGVSQSPSNKVTEKGKDVELRCDPISGHTALYWYRQSLGQGLEFLIYFQGNSAPDKSGLPSDRFSAERTGGSVSTLTIQRTQQEDSAVYLCASSLGGRTSGLFFGPGTRLTVL.

The CDR3: CAIRAGTGATGELFF. DNA of the CDR3: TGTGCCATCAGAGCCGGGACAGGGGCCACCGGGGAGCTGTTTTTT. The rearrangement uses TRBV10-3 and TRBJ2-2, with 10 bases lining up with TRBD1. V dropped 6 bases and J dropped 4; count of bases not matched to a gene: 5. The CDR3 contains 15 residues. From germline, CDR1 is ENHRY and CDR2 SYGVKD.

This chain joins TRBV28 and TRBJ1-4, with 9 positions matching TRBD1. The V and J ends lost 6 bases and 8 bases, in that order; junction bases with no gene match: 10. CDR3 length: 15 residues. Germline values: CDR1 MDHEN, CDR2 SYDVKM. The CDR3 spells CASSERQGGVEKLFF. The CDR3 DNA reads TGTGCCAGCAGCGAAAGACAGGGGGGCGTCGAAAAACTGTTTTTT.

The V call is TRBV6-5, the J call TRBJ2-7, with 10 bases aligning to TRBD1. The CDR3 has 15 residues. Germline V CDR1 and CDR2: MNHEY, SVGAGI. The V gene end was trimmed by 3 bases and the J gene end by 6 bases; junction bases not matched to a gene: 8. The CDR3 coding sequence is TGTGCCAGCAGTTATGGACCGGGACAGGGGTCCGAGCAGTACTTC. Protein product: CASSYGPGQGSEQYF.

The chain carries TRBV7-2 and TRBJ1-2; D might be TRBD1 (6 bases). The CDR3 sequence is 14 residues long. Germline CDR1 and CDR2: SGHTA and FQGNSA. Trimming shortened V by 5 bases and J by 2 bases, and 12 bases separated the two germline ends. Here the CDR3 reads CASSPQGRNYGYTF. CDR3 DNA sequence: TGTGCCAGCAGCCCCCAGGGGCGGAACTATGGCTACACCTTC.

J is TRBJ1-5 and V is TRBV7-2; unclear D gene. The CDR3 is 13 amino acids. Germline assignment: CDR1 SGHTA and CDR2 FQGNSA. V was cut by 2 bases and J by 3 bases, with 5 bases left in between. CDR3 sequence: CASSLSLNQPQHF. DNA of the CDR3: TGTGCCAGCAGCTTATCCCTCAATCAGCCCCAGCATTTT. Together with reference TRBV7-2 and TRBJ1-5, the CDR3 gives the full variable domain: GAGVSQSPSNKVTEKGKDVELRCDPISGHTALYWYRQSLGQGLEFLIYFQGNSAPDKSGLPSDRFSAERTGGSVSTLTIQRTQQEDSAVYLCASSLSLNQPQHFGDGTRLSIL.

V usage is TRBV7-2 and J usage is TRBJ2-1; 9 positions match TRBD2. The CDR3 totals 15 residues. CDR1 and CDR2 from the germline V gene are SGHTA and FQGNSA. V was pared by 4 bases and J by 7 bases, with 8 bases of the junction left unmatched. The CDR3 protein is CASSSGSGGVNEQFF. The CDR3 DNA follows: TGTGCCAGCAGCTCGGGTAGCGGGGGAGTGAATGAGCAGTTCTTC.

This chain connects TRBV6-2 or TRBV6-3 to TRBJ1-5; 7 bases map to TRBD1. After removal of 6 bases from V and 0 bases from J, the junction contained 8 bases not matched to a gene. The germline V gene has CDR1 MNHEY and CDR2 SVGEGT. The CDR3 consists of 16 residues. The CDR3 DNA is TGTGCCAGCAGCCCTCTGACAGGGTATAGCAATCAGCCCCAGCATTTT. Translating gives CASSPLTGYSNQPQHF.